One and the same sample provided the 5 T cell receptor beta chains below, sequenced in a study of tissue T cells after allogeneic stem cell transplantation. Time point defined: mouse harvest day 14 after allogeneic transplant. Each mouse received 10^7 T-cell-depleted marrow cells plus 10^6 splenic CD5+ T cells by tail vein. The protocol was immunoSEQ multiplex PCR, while the TCRdb copy is restricted to in-frame clones and leaves out a portion. Of about 3,100 clones detected, about 42% appear once; the ten largest clones hold roughly a third. The sequencing sample was made of gut tissue. These receptors were collected from a female BALB/c mouse given C57BL/6 T cells with graft-versus-host disease after an allogeneic hematopoietic cell transplant.

On this clone: Gene names refer to mouse genes. The CDR3 end falls 1 residue outside the read, so it is completed with the germline J gene. The chain is built from TRBV5 and TRBJ1-2; weak D call: TRBD1 (5 bases). This CDR3 is built from 14 residues. Germline lookup yields CDR1 LGHNA and CDR2 YNLKQL (reference sequence). Between the trimmed V and J ends, which lost 1 base and 0 bases, there was a span of 6 bases. The sequenced part of the CDR3 DNA is TGTGCCAGCAGCCAAGGGACAACAAACTCCGACTACACC. This codes for CASSQGTTNSDYT. The whole CDR3 protein is CASSQGTTNSDYTF.

As concerns this clone: The listed genes are named as in mouse. The read finishes 1 residue shy of the CDR3 end, and the germline J gene is used to complete it. The rearrangement joins TRBV26 to TRBJ2-4, with D hard to call. From germline, CDR1 is KGHPV and CDR2 FQNQEV (reference sequence). The CDR3 runs to 14 residues. The V gene lost 8 bases and the J gene lost 3 bases, with 15 bases spanning the gap. CDR3 residues: CASGPMTGQNTLYF. The CDR3 DNA, read in part, is TGTGCCAGCGGCCCCATGACGGGGCAAAACACCTTGTAC.

The sample holds a few counts of this clone. All gene names here are mouse names. The CDR3 goes on 1 residue after the read ends, and that part is filled in from the germline J gene. V usage is TRBV2 and J usage is TRBJ1-5; D possibly corresponds to TRBD1 (5 bases). CDR3 length: 13 residues. CDR1 and CDR2 (germline): LGHNA, YSYQKL. The ends were cut back, 1 base at V and 4 bases at J, with 5 bases in the middle. CDR3 DNA (partial): TGTGCCAGCAGCCAAGGACAGAACCAGGCTCCGCTT. Its protein is CASSQGQNQAPL. The CDR3 in its entirety is CASSQGQNQAPLF.

Note on this clone: Germline and genes here are mouse. The read gets to within 1 residue of the CDR3 end, and the germline J gene fills in the rest. The chain has TRBV23 and TRBJ1-1; TRBD1 was called by the table and not checked on the DNA. CDR1 is KGHTA, CDR2 FQNQQP, per germline. The CDR3 extends over 13 amino acids. The covered CDR3 bases are TGCTCCAGCAGTCAATCGGGCAGGGAAGAAGTCTTC. Residues: CSSSQSGREEVF. The full CDR3 sequence reads CSSSQSGREEVFF.

Within the sample, this clone is medium-sized. Any gene name here is a mouse gene name. Read sequence stops 1 residue before the CDR3 end, and the germline J gene provides the missing end. This chain uses TRBV1 with TRBJ2-2, with 10 bases lining up with TRBD2. The CDR3 is 15 residues long. Germline CDR1 is NSQYPW and CDR2 is LRSPGD (reference sequence). The ends lost 4 bases at V and 2 bases at J; junction bases unmatched: 1. The covered CDR3 bases are TGCACCTGCAGTGGGGGACTGGGGAACACCGGGCAGCTCTAC. The encoded protein is CTCSGGLGNTGQLY. The full CDR3 protein is CTCSGGLGNTGQLYF.